This is a list of T cell receptor beta chains from one sample in a study of blood T cell repertoires in COVID-19. TCRdb's table, derived via immunoSEQ multiplex PCR, lists solely in-frame clones and lacks some. This table has about 140,000 clones, under 90% appearing once. Material: PBMCs or T cells enriched from blood (not recorded which). The receptors were gathered from a woman aged 18-30 years who had been exposed to COVID-19. Each CDR3 is given with its conserved first and last residue. The order of the fields is D gene, V gene, J gene, clone size, CDR3 DNA, CDR3 protein. D genes are given only for firm matches. Only part of the rows carry a size: once, few, many, or a class if the clone is expanded.

D: -
V: TRBV27
J: TRBJ1-5
size: -
DNA: TGTGCCAGCAGGCAGGGCAATCAGCCCCAGCATTTT
CDR3: CASRQGNQPQHF

D: -
V: TRBV4-1
J: TRBJ2-7
size: few
DNA: TGCGCCAGCAGCCGCCTCTTCGGAGCGGGTTCCTACGAGCAGTACTTC
CDR3: CASSRLFGAGSYEQYF

D: -
V: TRBV6-5
J: TRBJ2-1
size: -
DNA: TGTGCCAGCAGGGTGACTAGCAATGAGCAGTTCTTC
CDR3: CASRVTSNEQFF

D: TRBD1
V: TRBV5-6
J: TRBJ2-7
size: few
DNA: TGTGCCAGCAGCTTAGGCCAGGGGGCTTACGAGCAGTACTTC
CDR3: CASSLGQGAYEQYF

D: TRBD2
V: TRBV30
J: TRBJ2-2
size: -
DNA: TGTGCCTGGACTAGCGGGGATCTCACCGGGGAGCTGTTTTTT
CDR3: CAWTSGDLTGELFF

D: -
V: TRBV19
J: TRBJ1-3
size: -
DNA: TGTGCCAGTAGTATTCGGTACAGCTTCTCCTCTGGAAACACCATATATTTT
CDR3: CASSIRYSFSSGNTIYF

D: TRBD2
V: TRBV25-1
J: TRBJ2-1
size: -
DNA: TGTGCCAGCAGTGGGGCACCCGGGACTAGCCATGAGCAGTTCTTC
CDR3: CASSGAPGTSHEQFF

D: -
V: TRBV28
J: TRBJ2-5
size: -
DNA: TGTGCCAGCAGGATAGAGGCCGAACAAGAGACCCAGTACTTC
CDR3: CASRIEAEQETQYF

D: TRBD1
V: TRBV30
J: TRBJ2-7
size: -
DNA: TGTGCCTGGAGTGCCGCCGGGACAGGGGGATACGAGCAGTACTTC
CDR3: CAWSAAGTGGYEQYF

D: TRBD2
V: TRBV18
J: TRBJ2-1
size: -
DNA: TGTGCCAGCTCACCACTAGCGGGAGGCACCGGGGATGAGCAGTTCTTC
CDR3: CASSPLAGGTGDEQFF

D: -
V: TRBV19
J: TRBJ1-2
size: -
DNA: TGTGCCAGTAGTATCGTACAGGGATGGGACGGCTACACCTTC
CDR3: CASSIVQGWDGYTF

D: TRBD2
V: TRBV19
J: TRBJ2-4
size: -
DNA: TGTGCCAGTAGTCCTCTTGCGGGAGGAGATGACATTCAGTACTTC
CDR3: CASSPLAGGDDIQYF

D: TRBD1
V: TRBV28
J: TRBJ1-6
size: -
DNA: TGTGCCAGCAGGGAGACAGGGTTACCCCTCCACTTT
CDR3: CASRETGLPLHF

D: TRBD1
V: TRBV7-2
J: TRBJ1-2
size: -
DNA: TGTGCCAGCACCCCCTCCTGGGACAGGGACGCGAGGAGTTTC
CDR3: CASTPSWDRDARSF

D: -
V: TRBV7-8
J: TRBJ1-6
size: -
DNA: TGTGCCAGCAGCTTAGCGTGGGGAGTCAATTCACCCCTCCACTTT
CDR3: CASSLAWGVNSPLHF